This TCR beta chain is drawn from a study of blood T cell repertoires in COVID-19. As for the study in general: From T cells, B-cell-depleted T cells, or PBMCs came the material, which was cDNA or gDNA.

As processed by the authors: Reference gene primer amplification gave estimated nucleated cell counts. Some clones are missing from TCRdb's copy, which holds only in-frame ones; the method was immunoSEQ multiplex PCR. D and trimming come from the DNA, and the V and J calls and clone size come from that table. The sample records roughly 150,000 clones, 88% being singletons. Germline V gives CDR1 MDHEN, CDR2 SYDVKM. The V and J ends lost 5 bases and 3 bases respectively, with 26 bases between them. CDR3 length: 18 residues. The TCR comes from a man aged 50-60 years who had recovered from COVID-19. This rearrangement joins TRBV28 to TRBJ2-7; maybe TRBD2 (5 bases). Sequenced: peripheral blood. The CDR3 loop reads CASSQAGISGPTGYEQYF. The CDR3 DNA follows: TGTGCCAGCAGTCAAGCCGGGATCTCCGGACCGACGGGCTACGAGCAGTACTTC.